This T cell receptor (beta chain) was captured in a study of T cells in Graves' hyperthyroidism and ophthalmopathy. Findings and limits, study-wide: From stable hyperthyroidism, ophthalmopathy was set apart by a 13 V-J model.

This clonotype was counted only a few times. No antigen is known for it. The PBMCs had their origin in roughly 9.4 ml of fresh peripheral blood. Template material for amplifying TCR beta CDR3 regions consisted of RNA transcripts. TCR CDR3 underwent first-round RT-PCR with the HTBI primer set. TCRdb processed the multiplex PCR reads anew with MiXCR; each CDR3 protein has one entry. The sample records around 350,000 distinct CDR3 sequences, roughly 15% being singletons. The CDR3 runs 16 residues. V dropped 5 bases and J dropped 4; count of bases not matched to a gene: 9. CDR1 is SGHKS and CDR2 is YYEKEE in the germline V gene (reference sequence).

The sequence came from a woman aged 55-69 years with Graves' ophthalmopathy. The chain has TRBV5-5 and TRBJ2-3; TRBD2 agrees at 11 bases. Sequencing was carried out using blood. Written as DNA, the CDR3 is TGTGCCAGCAGTACACTAGCGGGAGCGGGTGCAGATACGCAGTATTTT. As protein: CASSTLAGAGADTQYF.